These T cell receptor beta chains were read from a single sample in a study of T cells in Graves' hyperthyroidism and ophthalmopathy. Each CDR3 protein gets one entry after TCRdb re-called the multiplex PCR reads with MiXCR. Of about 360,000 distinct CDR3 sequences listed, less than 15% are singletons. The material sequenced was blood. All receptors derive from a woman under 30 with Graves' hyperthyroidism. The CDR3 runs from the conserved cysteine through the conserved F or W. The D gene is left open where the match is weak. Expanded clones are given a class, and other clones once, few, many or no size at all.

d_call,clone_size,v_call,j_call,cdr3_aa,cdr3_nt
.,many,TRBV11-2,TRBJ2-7,CASSLVFFKGSRTYEQYF,TGTGCCAGCAGCTTAGTGTTTTTCAAAGGGAGTCGAACCTACGAGCAGTACTTC
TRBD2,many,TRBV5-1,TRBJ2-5,CASSLELAGLQETQYF,TGCGCCAGCAGCCTAGAACTAGCGGGCCTCCAAGAGACCCAGTACTTC
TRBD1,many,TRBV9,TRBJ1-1,CASSVDRGSENTEAFF,TGTGCCAGCAGCGTAGACAGGGGTTCTGAGAACACTGAAGCTTTCTTT
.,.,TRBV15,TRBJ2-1,CATSRDPTPSSYNEQFF,TGTGCCACCAGCAGAGATCCGACACCGAGCTCCTACAATGAGCAGTTCTTC
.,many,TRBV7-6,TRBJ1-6,CASSPTRGSSYNSPLHF,TGTGCCAGCAGCCCCACCCGGGGGAGCTCCTATAATTCACCCCTCCACTTT
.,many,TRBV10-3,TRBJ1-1,CATLSGTEAFF,TGTGCCACCCTTTCGGGCACTGAAGCTTTCTTT
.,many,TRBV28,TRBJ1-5,CASSLVRGPQPQHF,TGTGCCAGCAGTTTGGTCCGAGGTCCCCAGCCCCAGCATTTT
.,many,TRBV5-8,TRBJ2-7,CASSSGGRDEQYF,TGTGCCAGCAGCTCCGGAGGTCGCGACGAGCAGTACTTC
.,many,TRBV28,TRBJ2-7,CASSLWGTYEQYF,TGTGCCAGCAGTTTATGGGGCACCTACGAGCAGTACTTC
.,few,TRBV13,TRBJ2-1,CASFSFSHNEQFF,TGTGCCAGCTTTTCGTTCAGCCACAATGAGCAGTTCTTC
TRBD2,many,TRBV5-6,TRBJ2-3,CASSLAGTDTQYF,TGTGCCAGCAGCCTAGCGGGCACAGATACGCAGTATTTT
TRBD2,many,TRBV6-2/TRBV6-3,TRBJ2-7,CASSYRGGAYEQYF,TGTGCCAGCAGTTACCGCGGGGGGGCCTACGAGCAGTACTTC
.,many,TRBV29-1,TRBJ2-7,CSVIRSSYEQYF,TGCAGCGTTATACGTAGCTCCTACGAGCAGTACTTC
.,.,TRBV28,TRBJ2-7,CASSRGRSYEQYF,TGTGCCAGCAGTCGTGGCAGATCCTACGAGCAGTACTTC
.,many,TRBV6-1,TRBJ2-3,CASSSVGDTQYF,TGTGCCAGCAGTTCCGTGGGAGATACGCAGTATTTT
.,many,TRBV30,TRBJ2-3,CAWRINPISGNTDTQYF,TGTGCCTGGAGGATTAATCCGATTAGCGGCAACACAGATACGCAGTATTTT
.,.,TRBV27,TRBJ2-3,CASHHRTPTDTQYF,TGTGCCAGCCACCACCGGACCCCAACAGATACGCAGTATTTT